This T cell receptor (beta chain) derives from a study of blood T cell repertoires in COVID-19. About the research overall: Spain, Italy and the United States supplied samples that represented acute and convalescent COVID-19. Nucleic acid was either cDNA or gDNA, and it came from T cells, B-cell-depleted T cells, or PBMCs.

V lost 8 bases to trimming and J lost 0 bases, with 8 bases between them. CDR3 length equals 12 residues. Germline V gene lookup returns CDR1 LGHDT and CDR2 YNNKEL (reference sequence). In the original processing: For nucleated cells, counts were estimated from reference gene primer amplification. Some clones are missing from TCRdb's copy, which holds only in-frame ones; the method was immunoSEQ multiplex PCR. Clonal size and the V and J genes are those of that table, whereas D and trimming came from the DNA. The sample has approximately 270,000 clones; about nine tenths are singletons. The sample was peripheral blood. This TCR was sampled from a man aged 50 to 59 with acute or convalescent COVID-19. This chain connects TRBV3-1 (or the pseudogene TRBV3-2) to TRBJ2-7, with D tentatively TRBD1 (6 bases). The CDR3 region has the DNA TGTGCCAGCGCCAGGGGCTCCTACGAGCAGTACTTC. Translation: CASARGSYEQYF.